The following is a TCR beta chain sequence with its context. Its specificity is unknown. TRB was amplified from around 250-500 ng of blood genomic DNA. BIOMED2 TRB-A/B primer pools were used in multiplex TRB PCR. TCRdb passed the multiplex PCR reads through MiXCR, listing each CDR3 protein once. The sample records roughly 3,800 distinct CDR3 sequences, about 25% being singletons. This sample is drawn from a study of T and B cells in COVID-19 patients. In the study overall: Critical illness requiring mechanical ventilation or extracorporeal membrane oxygenation affected about 60% of the roughly 20 active-infection patients.

Whole-study findings and limits: Patients with COVID-19 reportedly showed strongly skewed T cell receptor beta variable and joining gene usage. No sequencing was yet done of CD4+, regulatory or CD8+ subsets, or of SARS-CoV-2-responsive or tetramer+ sorted cells.

Sequencing used blood. The origin of this receptor is a human donor with active COVID-19. The donor label of this sample is uncertain.

This chain's CDR3 is CASSFDNRSSYEQYF. The CDR3 nucleotides are TGCGCCAGCAGCTTTGATAACAGGAGCTCCTACGAGCAGTACTTC. V is TRBV5-1 and J is TRBJ2-7; TRBD1 is a possible D gene (5 bases). CDR1 and CDR2 from the germline V gene are SGHRS and YFSETQ. With 2 bases removed from V and 0 bases from J, the gap between germline ends came to 12 bases. The CDR3 length is 15 residues.